This TCR beta chain emerged from a study of memory CD4+ T cells and cytomegalovirus serostatus. Study information: Donors were healthy Belgian adults, several CMV seropositive and some 24 seronegative.

The CDR3 length is 14 residues. Germline V gene lookup returns CDR1 SEHNR and CDR2 FQNEAQ (reference sequence). V lost 1 base and J lost 5, with 9 bases in between. Method: immunoSEQ multiplex PCR; TCRdb's copy keeps in-frame clones and lacks some. The sample carries about 38,000 clones, around 79% recorded once. Single viable CD3+CD4+CD8-CD45RO+ cells were sorted as the memory CD4+ T cells. Positive selection with CD4 microbeads enriched total CD4+ T cells. Study findings and constraints: CMV serostatus prediction reached median AUC about 0.95, or 0.9 with US-trained model.

Comments on this clone: The antigen is not known.

Sample: memory CD4+ T cells from blood. This sequence originates from an adult in good health and CMV-seropositive. The chain carries TRBV7-9 and TRBJ1-5; no reliable D call. In DNA form, the CDR3 reads TGTGCCAGCAGCTTAGGATGGGAAGATCAGCCCCAGCATTTT. Its translation is CASSLGWEDQPQHF.